The 3 T cell receptor beta chains listed next were all sequenced from one sample in a study of blood T cell repertoires in COVID-19. Repertoires were generated with immunoSEQ multiplex PCR, while TCRdb's copy carries only in-frame clones and drops some. There are a few hundred thousand clones in the sample; 85% to 90% occur only once, and around 2.2% lies in the top ten. The sample taken for sequencing was peripheral blood. Receptor source: a woman aged 50 to 65 with acute or convalescent COVID-19.

The chain combines TRBV6-5 with TRBJ1-6, with D unresolved. Germline V gives CDR1 MNHEY, CDR2 SVGAGI. V lost 10 bases and J lost 9, with 16 bases in between. The CDR3 covers 13 residues. The chain's CDR3 is CATLEGLGSPLHF. The CDR3 DNA is TGTGCCACCCTTGAGGGATTAGGTTCACCCCTCCACTTT.

The V call is TRBV18, the J call TRBJ2-3; D is uncertain. The CDR3 runs to 14 residues. Germline-derived CDR1 and CDR2 are KGHSH and LQKENI. Trimming stripped 4 bases from V and 4 bases from J, with 12 bases between. The CDR3 loop is CASSLRSGSDTQYF. The CDR3 DNA reads as TGTGCCAGCTCACTACGTTCCGGGTCAGATACGCAGTATTTT.

This chain connects TRBV27 to TRBJ2-7; D is unresolved. Trimming cost V 4 bases and J 0 bases, with 13 bases left between them. The germline gives CDR1 MNHEY, CDR2 SMNVEV (reference sequence). The CDR3 length is 15 residues. Here the CDR3 DNA reads TGTGCCAGCAGTTCACAGTACCGAAGCTCCTACGAGCAGTACTTC. Translated: CASSSQYRSSYEQYF.